The sequence of this T cell receptor (beta chain) was determined in a study of blood T cell repertoires in COVID-19. Across the study: From T cells, B-cell-depleted T cells, or PBMCs came the material, which was cDNA or gDNA.

Living in 20 to 30 US areas, the participants were between 18 and 89 years of age. Here immunoSEQ multiplex PCR was the method, and the copy in TCRdb shows in-frame clones only, minus some. The data contain 110,000 to 150,000 clones, more than 80% of them singletons. Trimming removed 0 bases from V and 4 bases from J, with 12 bases in between. The CDR3 loop spans 16 amino acids. Germline V gene lookup returns CDR1 SGHVS and CDR2 FQNEAQ. Sequenced material: PBMCs or T cells enriched from blood (not recorded which). The TCR was taken from a man aged 50 to 60 who had recovered from COVID-19. The genes are TRBV7-8 and TRBJ2-2; TRBD1 is a possible D gene (5 bases). The CDR3 DNA reads as TGTGCCAGCAGCTTAGCGACCGGACACACCACCGGGGAGCTGTTTTTT. It translates to CASSLATGHTTGELFF.